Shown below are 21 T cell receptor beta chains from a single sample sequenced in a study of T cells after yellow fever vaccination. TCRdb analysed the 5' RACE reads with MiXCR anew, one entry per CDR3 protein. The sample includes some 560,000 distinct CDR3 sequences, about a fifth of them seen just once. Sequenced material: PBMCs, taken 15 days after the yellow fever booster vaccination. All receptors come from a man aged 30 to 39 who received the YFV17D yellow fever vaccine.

CDR3 DNA: TGTGCCAGCTCACCCGGAGGGACAAACAATGAGCAGTTCTTC. Its protein product is CASSPGGTNNEQFF. V gene TRBV18 combines with J gene TRBJ2-1; the D call may be TRBD1 or TRBD2 (6 bases each). Trimming removed 3 bases from V and 5 bases from J, with 11 bases in between. CDR1 is KGHSH and CDR2 is LQKENI in the germline V gene. CDR3 length: 14 amino acids.

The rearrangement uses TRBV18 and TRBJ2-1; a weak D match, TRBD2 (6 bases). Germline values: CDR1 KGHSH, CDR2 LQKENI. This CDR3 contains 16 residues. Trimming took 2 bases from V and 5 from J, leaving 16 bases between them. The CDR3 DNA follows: TGTGCCAGCTCACCATCTATAGGAGGGAGACACAATGAGCAGTTCTTC. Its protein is CASSPSIGGRHNEQFF.

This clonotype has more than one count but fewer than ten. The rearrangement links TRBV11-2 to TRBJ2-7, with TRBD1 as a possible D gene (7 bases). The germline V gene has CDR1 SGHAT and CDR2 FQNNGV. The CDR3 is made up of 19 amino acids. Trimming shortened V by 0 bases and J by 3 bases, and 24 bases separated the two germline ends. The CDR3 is CASSLDRRRGTDLFYEQYF. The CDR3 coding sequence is TGTGCCAGCAGCTTAGATCGCCGTCGCGGGACAGACCTATTCTACGAGCAGTACTTC.

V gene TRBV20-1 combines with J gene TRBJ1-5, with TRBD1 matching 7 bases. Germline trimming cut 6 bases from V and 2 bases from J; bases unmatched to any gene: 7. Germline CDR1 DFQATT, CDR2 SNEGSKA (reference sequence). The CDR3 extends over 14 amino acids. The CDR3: CSAANRGRNQPQHF. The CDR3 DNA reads TGCAGTGCCGCTAACAGGGGTCGCAATCAGCCCCAGCATTTT.

For the CDR3, the DNA is TGTGCCAGCAGCTCCGGGACAGGGTGGCAGCCCCAGCATTTT. This sequence encodes CASSSGTGWQPQHF. The V and J genes are TRBV6-2 or TRBV6-3 and TRBJ1-5; 9 bases fit TRBD1. The CDR3 has 14 residues. Germline V gene lookup returns CDR1 MNHEY and CDR2 SVGEGT. The V and J ends lost 6 bases and 7 bases, in that order; junction bases with no gene match: 7.

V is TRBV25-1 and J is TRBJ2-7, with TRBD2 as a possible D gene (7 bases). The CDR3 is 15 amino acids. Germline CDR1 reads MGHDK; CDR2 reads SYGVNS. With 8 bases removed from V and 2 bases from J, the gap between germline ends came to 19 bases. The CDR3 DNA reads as TGTGCCAGCCTCGGGGGGCGGGAAGGCCCCTACGAGCAGTACTTC. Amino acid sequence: CASLGGREGPYEQYF.

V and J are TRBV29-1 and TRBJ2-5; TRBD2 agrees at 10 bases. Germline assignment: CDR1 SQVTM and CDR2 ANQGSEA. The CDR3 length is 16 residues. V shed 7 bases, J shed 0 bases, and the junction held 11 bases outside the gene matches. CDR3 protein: CSGGLAALPYQETQYF. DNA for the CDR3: TGCAGCGGCGGACTAGCGGCCCTCCCGTACCAAGAGACCCAGTACTTC.

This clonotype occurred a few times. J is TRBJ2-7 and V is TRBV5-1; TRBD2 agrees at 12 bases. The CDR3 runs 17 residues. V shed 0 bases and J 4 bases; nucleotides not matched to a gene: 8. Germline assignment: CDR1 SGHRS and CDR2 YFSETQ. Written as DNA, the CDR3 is TGCGCCAGCAGCTTGGCAAAGACTAGCGGGAGCACTTACGAGCAGTACTTC. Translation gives CASSLAKTSGSTYEQYF.

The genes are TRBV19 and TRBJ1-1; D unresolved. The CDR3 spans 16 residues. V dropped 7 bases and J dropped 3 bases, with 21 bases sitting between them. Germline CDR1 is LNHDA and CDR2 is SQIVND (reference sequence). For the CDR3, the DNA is TGTGCCAGTACAGTGGAGTACGCGTGGTCCGACACTGAAGCTTTCTTT. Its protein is CASTVEYAWSDTEAFF. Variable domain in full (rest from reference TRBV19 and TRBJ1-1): DGGITQSPKYLFRKEGQNVTLSCEQNLNHDAMYWYRQDPGQGLRLIYYSQIVNDFQKGDIAEGYSVSREKKESFPLTVTSAQKNPTAFYLCASTVEYAWSDTEAFFGQGTRLTVV.

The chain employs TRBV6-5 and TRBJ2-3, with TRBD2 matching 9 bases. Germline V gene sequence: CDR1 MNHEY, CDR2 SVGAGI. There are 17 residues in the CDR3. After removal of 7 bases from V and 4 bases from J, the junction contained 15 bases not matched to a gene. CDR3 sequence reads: CASNLAGPLVNADTQYF. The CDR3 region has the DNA TGTGCCAGCAACCTAGCGGGACCCCTCGTCAACGCAGATACGCAGTATTTT.

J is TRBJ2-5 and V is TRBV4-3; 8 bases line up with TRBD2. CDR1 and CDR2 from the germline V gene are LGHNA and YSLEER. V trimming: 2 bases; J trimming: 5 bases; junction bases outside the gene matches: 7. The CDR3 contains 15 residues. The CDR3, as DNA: TGCGCCAGCAGCCAAACTGGGACTAGGATGGAGACCCAGTACTTC. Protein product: CASSQTGTRMETQYF.

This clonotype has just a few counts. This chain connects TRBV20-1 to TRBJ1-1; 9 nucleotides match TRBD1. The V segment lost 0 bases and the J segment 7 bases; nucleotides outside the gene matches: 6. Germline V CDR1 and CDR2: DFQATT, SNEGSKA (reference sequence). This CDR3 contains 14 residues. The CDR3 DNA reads TGCAGTGCTAGAGACGGGGACAGGGATGGTGAAGCTTTCTTT. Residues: CSARDGDRDGEAFF.

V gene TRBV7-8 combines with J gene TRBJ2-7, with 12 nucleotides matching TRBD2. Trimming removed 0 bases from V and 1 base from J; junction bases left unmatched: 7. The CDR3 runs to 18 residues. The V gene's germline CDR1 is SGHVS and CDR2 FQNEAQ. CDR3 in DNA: TGTGCCAGCAGCTTAGCGCTAATAGGGACTAGCGGGTCCTACGAGCAGTACTTC. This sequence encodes CASSLALIGTSGSYEQYF.

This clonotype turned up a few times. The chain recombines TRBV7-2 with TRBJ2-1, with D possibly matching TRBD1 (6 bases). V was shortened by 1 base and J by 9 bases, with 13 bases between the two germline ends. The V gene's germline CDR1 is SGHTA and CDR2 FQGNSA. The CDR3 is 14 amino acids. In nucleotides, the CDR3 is TGTGCCAGCAGCTTAGGCCAGGGGTTAACTGAGCAGTTCTTC. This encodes CASSLGQGLTEQFF.

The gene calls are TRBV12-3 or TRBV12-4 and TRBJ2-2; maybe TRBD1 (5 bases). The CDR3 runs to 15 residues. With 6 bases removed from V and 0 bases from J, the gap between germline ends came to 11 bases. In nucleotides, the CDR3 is TGTGCCAGCAGGCTGGGGCTAGCGAACACCGGGGAGCTGTTTTTT. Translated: CASRLGLANTGELFF.

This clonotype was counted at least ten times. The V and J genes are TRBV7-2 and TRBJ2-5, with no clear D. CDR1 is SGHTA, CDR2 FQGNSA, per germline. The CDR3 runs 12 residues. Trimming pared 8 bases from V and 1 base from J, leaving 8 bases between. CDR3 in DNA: TGTGCCAGCGCTTGGGGCCAAGAGACCCAGTACTTC. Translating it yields CASAWGQETQYF.

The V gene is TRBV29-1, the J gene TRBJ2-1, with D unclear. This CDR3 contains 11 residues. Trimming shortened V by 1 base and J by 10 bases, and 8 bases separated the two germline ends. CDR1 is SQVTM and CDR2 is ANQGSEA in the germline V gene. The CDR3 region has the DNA TGCAGCGTTGAAGTATTAGTGGAGCAGTTCTTC. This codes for CSVEVLVEQFF.

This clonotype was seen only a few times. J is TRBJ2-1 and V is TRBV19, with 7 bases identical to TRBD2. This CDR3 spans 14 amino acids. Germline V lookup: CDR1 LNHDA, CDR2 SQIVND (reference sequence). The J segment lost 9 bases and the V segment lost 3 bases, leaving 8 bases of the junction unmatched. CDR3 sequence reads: CASSMASGMGEQFF. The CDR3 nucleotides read TGTGCCAGTAGTATGGCTAGCGGCATGGGTGAGCAGTTCTTC.

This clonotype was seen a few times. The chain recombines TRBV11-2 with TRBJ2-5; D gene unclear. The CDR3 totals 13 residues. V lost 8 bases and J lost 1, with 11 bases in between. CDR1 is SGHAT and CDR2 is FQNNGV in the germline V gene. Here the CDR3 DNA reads TGTGCCAGCCGGATCGGCGGCCAAGAGACCCAGTACTTC. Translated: CASRIGGQETQYF.

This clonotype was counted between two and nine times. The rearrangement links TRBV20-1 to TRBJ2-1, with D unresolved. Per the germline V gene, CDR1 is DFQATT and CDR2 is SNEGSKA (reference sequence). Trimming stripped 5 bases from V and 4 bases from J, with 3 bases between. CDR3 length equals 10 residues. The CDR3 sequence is CSAYYNEQFF. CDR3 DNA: TGCAGTGCTTATTACAATGAGCAGTTCTTC.

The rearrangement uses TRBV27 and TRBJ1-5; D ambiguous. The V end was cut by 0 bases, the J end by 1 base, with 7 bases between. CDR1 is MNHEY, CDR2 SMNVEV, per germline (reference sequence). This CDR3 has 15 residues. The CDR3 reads CASSLSSVSNQPQHF. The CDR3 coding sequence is TGTGCCAGCAGTTTATCGTCGGTGAGCAATCAGCCCCAGCATTTT.